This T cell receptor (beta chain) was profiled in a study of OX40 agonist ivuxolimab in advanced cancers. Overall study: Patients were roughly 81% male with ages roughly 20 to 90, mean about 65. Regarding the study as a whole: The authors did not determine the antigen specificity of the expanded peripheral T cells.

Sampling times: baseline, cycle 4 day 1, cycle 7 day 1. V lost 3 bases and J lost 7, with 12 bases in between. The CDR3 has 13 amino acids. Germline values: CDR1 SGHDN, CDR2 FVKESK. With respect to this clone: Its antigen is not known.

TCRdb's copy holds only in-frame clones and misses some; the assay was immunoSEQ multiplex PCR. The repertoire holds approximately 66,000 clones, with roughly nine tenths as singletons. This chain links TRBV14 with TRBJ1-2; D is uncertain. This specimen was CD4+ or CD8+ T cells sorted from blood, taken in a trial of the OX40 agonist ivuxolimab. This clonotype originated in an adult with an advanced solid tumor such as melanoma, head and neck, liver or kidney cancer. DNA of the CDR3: TGTGCCAGCAGCCAGGGAGCTTCCGGTGGCTACACCTTC. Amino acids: CASSQGASGGYTF. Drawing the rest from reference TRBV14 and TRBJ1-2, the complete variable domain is EAGVTQFPSHSVIEKGQTVTLRCDPISGHDNLYWYRRVMGKEIKFLLHFVKESKQDESGMPNNRFLAERTGGTYSTLKVQPAELEDSGVYFCASSQGASGGYTFGSGTRLTVV.